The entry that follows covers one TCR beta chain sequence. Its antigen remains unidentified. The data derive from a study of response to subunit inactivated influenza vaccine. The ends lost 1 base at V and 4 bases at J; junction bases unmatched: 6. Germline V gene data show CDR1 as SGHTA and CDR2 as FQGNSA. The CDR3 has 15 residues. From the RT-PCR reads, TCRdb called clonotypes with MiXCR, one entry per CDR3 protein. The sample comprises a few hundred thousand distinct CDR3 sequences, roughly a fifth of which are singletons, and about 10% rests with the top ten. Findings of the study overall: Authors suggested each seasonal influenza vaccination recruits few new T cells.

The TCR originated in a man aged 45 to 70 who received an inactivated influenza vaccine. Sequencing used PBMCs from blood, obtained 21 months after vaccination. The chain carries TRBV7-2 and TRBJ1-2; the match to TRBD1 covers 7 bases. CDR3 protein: CASSLGQGKSYGYTF. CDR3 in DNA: TGTGCCAGCAGCTTAGGACAGGGAAAAAGCTATGGCTACACCTTC.